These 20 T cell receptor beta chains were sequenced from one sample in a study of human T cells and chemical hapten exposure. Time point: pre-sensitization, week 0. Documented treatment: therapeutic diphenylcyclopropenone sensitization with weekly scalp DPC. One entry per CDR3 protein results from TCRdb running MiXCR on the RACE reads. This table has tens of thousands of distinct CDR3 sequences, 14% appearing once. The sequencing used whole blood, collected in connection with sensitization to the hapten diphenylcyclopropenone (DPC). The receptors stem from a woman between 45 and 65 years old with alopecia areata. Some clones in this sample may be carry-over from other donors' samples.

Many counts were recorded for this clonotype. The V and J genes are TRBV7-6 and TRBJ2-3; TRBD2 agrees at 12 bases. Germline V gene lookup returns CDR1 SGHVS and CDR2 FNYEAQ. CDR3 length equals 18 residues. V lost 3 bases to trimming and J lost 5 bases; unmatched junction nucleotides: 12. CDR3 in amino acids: CASSFPGLAGLWGDTQYF. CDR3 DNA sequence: TGTGCCAGCAGCTTTCCCGGACTAGCGGGATTATGGGGAGATACGCAGTATTTT.

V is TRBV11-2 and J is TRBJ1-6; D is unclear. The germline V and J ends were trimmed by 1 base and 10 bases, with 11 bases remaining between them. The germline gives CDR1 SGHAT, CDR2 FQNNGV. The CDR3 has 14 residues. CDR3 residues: CASSLVARLSPLHF. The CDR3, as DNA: TGTGCCAGCAGCTTAGTGGCAAGGTTGTCACCCCTCCACTTT.

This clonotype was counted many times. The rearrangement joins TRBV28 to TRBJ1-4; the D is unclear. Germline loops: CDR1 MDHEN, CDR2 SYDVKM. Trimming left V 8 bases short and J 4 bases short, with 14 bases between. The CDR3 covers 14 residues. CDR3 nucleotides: TGTGCCAGCTCCACCCTCGATGGTAATGAAAAACTGTTTTTT. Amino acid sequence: CASSTLDGNEKLFF.

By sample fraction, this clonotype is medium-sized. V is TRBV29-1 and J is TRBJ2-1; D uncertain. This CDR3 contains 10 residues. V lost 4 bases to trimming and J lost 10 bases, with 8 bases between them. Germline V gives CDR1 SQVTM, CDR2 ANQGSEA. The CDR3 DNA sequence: TGCAGCGTTGCAACACTGGAGCAGTTCTTC. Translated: CSVATLEQFF.

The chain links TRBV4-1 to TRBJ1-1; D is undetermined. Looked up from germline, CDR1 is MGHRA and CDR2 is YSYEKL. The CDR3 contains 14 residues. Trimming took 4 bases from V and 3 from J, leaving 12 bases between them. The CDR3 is CASSLDRRDTEAFF. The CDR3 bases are TGCGCCAGCAGCCTGGATAGGAGAGACACTGAAGCTTTCTTT.

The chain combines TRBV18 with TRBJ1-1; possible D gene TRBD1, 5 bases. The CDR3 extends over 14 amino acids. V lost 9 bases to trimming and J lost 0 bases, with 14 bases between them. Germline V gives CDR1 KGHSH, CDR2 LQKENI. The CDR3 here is CAREVAGMNTEAFF. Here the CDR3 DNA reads TGTGCCAGGGAGGTGGCAGGGATGAACACTGAAGCTTTCTTT.

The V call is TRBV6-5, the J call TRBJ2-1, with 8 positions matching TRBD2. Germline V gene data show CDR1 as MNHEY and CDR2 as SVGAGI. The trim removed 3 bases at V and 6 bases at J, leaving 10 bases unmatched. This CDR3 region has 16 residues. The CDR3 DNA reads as TGTGCCAGCAGTTATCGGGATGCGGGAGGTTCCAATGAGCAGTTCTTC. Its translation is CASSYRDAGGSNEQFF.

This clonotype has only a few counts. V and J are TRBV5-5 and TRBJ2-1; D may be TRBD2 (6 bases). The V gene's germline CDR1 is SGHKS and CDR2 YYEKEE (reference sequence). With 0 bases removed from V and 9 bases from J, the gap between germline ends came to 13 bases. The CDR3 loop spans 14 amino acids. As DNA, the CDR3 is TGTGCCAGCAGCTTGGATCCGGGAGCTGGTGAGCAGTTCTTC. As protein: CASSLDPGAGEQFF.

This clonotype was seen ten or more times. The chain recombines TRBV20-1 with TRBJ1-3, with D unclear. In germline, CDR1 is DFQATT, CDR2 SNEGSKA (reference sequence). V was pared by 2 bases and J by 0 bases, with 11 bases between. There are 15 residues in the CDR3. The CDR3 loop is CSARTQVTSGNTIYF. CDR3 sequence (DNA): TGCAGTGCTAGAACTCAGGTGACCTCTGGAAACACCATATATTTT.

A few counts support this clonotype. CDR3 residues: CASTSSPGQGEETQYF. DNA of the CDR3: TGTGCCAGCACCTCCTCGCCGGGACAGGGTGAAGAGACCCAGTACTTC. This sequence joins TRBV18 and TRBJ2-5, with 9 bases aligning to TRBD1. CDR1 and CDR2 from the germline V gene are KGHSH and LQKENI. The V segment lost 8 bases and the J segment 3 bases; nucleotides outside the gene matches: 13. The CDR3 contains 16 residues.

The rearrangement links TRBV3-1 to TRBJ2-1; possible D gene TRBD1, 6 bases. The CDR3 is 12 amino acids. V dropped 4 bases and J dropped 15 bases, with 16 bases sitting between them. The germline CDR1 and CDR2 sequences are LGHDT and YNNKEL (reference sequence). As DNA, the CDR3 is TGTGCCAGCAGCCGTCAAAACAGGGTGCTGTTCTTC. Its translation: CASSRQNRVLFF.

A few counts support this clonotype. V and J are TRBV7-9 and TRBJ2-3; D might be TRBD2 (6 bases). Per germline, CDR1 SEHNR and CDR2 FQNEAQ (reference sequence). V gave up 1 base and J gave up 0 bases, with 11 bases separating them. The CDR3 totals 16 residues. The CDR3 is CASSLGVAVSTDTQYF. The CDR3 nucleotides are TGTGCCAGCAGCTTAGGGGTAGCGGTTAGCACAGATACGCAGTATTTT. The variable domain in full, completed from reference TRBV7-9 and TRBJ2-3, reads DTGVSQNPRHKITKRGQNVTFRCDPISEHNRLYWYRQTLGQGPEFLTYFQNEAQLEKSRLLSDRFSAERPKGSFSTLEIQRTEQGDSAMYLCASSLGVAVSTDTQYFGPGTRLTVL.

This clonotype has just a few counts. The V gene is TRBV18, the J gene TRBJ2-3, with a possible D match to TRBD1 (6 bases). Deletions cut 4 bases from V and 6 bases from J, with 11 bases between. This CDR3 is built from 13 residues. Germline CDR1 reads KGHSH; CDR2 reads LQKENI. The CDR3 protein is CASSLRGGDTQYF. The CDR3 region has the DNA TGTGCCAGCTCACTGCGAGGGGGTGATACGCAGTATTTT.

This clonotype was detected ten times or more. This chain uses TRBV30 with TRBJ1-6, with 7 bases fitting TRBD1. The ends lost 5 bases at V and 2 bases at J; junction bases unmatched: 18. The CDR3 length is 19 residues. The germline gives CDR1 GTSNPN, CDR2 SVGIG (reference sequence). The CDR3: CAWGETGNFRLAYNSPLHF. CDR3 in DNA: TGTGCCTGGGGTGAGACAGGGAATTTTCGCCTGGCCTATAATTCACCCCTCCACTTT.

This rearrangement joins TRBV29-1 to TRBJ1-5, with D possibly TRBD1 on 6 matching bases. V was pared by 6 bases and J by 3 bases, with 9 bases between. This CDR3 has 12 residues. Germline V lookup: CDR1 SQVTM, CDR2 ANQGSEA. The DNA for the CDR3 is TGCAGCGTAAGGGACAACAATCAGCCCCAGCATTTT. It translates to CSVRDNNQPQHF.

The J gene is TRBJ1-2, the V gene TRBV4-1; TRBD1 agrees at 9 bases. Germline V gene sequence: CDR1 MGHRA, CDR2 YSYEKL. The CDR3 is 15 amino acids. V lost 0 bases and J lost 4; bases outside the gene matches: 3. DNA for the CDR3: TGCGCCAGCAGCCAAGATCGGGGACAGGGCTATGGCTACACCTTC. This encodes CASSQDRGQGYGYTF.

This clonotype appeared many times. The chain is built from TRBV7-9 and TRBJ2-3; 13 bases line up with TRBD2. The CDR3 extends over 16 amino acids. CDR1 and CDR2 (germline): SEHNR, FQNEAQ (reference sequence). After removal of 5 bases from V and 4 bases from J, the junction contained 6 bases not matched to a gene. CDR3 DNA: TGTGCCAGCAGCCCAGGACTAGCGGGAGTAGCAGATACGCAGTATTTT. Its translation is CASSPGLAGVADTQYF.

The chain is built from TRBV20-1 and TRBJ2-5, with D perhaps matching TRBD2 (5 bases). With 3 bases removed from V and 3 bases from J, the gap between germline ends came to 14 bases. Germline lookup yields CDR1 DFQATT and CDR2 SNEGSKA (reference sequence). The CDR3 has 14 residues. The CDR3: CSASRRTWEETQYF. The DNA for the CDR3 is TGCAGTGCTAGTCGGCGGACTTGGGAAGAGACCCAGTACTTC.

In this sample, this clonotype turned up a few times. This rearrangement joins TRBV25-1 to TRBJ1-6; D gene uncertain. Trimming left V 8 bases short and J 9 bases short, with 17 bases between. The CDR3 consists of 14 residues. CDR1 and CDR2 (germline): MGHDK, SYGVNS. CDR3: CASRETFESSPLHF. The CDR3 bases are TGTGCCAGCCGGGAGACTTTCGAGTCTTCACCCCTCCACTTT.

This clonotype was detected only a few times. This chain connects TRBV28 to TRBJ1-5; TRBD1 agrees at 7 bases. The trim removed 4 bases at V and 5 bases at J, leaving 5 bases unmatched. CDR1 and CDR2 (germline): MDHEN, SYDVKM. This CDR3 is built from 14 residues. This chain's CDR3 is CASSSRGPYQPQHF. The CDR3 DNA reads TGTGCCAGCAGTTCTAGGGGGCCATATCAGCCCCAGCATTTT. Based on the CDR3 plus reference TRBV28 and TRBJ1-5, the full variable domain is DVKVTQSSRYLVKRTGEKVFLECVQDMDHENMFWYRQDPGLGLRLIYFSYDVKMKEKGDIPEGYSVSREKKERFSLILESASTNQTSMYLCASSSRGPYQPQHFGDGTRLSIL.